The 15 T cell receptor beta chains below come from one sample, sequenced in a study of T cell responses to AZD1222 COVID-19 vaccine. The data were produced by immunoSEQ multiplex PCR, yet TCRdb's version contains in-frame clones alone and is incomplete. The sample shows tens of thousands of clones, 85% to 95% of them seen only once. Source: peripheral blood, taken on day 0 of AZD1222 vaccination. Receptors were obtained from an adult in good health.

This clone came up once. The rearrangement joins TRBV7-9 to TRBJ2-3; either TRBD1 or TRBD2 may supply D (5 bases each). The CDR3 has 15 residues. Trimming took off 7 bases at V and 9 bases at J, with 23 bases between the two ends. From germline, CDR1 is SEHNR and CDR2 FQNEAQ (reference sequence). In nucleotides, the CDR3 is TGTGCCAGCACCCTATGGGGCAGGGACGGGATGACGCAGTATTTT. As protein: CASTLWGRDGMTQYF.

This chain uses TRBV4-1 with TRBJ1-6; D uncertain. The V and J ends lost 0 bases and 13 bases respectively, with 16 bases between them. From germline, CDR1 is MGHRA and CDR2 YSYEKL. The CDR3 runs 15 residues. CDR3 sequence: CASSQDFPLSSPLHF. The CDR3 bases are TGCGCCAGCAGCCAAGATTTCCCCTTAAGTTCGCCCCTCCACTTT.

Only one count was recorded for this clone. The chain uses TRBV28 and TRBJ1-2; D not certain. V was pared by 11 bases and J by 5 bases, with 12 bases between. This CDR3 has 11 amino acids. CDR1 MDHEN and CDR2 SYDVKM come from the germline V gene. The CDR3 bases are TGTGCCCACTCCGAAAGATATGGCTACACCTTC. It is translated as CAHSERYGYTF.

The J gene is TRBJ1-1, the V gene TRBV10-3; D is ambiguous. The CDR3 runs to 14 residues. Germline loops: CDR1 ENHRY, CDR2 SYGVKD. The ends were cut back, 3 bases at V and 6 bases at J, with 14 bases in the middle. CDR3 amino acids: CAISEWQEEAEAFF. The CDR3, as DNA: TGTGCCATCAGTGAATGGCAGGAGGAAGCTGAAGCTTTCTTT.

This CDR3 is CASSLGGQGYYGYTF. Here the CDR3 DNA reads TGTGCCAGCAGCTTAGGGGGACAGGGGTACTATGGCTACACCTTC. The chain uses TRBV7-9 and TRBJ1-2; 10 bases fit TRBD1. CDR1 and CDR2 from the germline V gene are SEHNR and FQNEAQ (reference sequence). This CDR3 spans 15 amino acids. V lost 1 base and J lost 3; bases outside the gene matches: 2.

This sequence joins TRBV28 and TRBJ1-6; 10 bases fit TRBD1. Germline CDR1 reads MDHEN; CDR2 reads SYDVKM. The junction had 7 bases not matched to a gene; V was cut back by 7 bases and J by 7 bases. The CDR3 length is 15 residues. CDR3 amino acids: CASTLRDRGNSPLHF. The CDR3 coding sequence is TGTGCCAGCACCCTCCGGGACAGGGGAAATTCACCCCTCCACTTT.

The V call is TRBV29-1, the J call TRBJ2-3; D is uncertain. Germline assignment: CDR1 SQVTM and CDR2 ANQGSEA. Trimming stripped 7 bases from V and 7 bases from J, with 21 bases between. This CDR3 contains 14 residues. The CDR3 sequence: CSAVSAILRNTQYF. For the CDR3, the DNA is TGCAGCGCCGTATCTGCTATCCTTCGAAATACGCAGTATTTT.

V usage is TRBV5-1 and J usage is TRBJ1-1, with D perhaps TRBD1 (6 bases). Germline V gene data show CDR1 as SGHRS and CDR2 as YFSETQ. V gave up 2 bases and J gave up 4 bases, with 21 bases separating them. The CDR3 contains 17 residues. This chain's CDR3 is CASSFLGAGGKGTEAFF. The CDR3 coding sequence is TGCGCCAGCAGCTTTCTGGGAGCGGGGGGCAAGGGCACTGAAGCTTTCTTT. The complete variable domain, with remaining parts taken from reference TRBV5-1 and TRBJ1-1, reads KAGVTQTPRYLIKTRGQQVTLSCSPISGHRSVSWYQQTPGQGLQFLFEYFSETQRNKGNFPGRFSGRQFSNSRSEMNVSTLELGDSALYLCASSFLGAGGKGTEAFFGQGTRLTVV.

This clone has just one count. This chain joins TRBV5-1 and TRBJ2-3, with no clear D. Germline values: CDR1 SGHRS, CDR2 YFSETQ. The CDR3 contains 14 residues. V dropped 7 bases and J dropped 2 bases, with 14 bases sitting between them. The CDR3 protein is CASGPWGFTDTQYF. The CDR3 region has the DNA TGCGCCAGCGGCCCGTGGGGTTTCACAGATACGCAGTATTTT.

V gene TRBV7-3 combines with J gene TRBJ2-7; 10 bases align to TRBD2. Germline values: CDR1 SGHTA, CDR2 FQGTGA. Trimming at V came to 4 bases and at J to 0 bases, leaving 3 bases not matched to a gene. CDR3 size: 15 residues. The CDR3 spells CASSYSGGLSYEQYF. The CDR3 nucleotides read TGTGCCAGCAGCTATAGCGGGGGGCTCTCCTACGAGCAGTACTTC.

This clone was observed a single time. CDR3 DNA sequence: TGCGCCAGCAGCCTTATCTCGGGACAGGGGAATTCACCCCTCCACTTT. Translating it yields CASSLISGQGNSPLHF. The V call is TRBV4-1, the J call TRBJ1-6, with 10 nucleotides matching TRBD1. The V gene's germline CDR1 is MGHRA and CDR2 YSYEKL. The V and J ends lost 4 bases and 7 bases, in that order; junction bases with no gene match: 7. This CDR3 comprises 16 residues.

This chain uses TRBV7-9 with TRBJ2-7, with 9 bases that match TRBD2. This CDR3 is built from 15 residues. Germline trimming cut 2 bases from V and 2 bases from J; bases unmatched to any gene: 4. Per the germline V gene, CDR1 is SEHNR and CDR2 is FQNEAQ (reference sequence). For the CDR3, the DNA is TGTGCCAGCAGCTTAACTTCTAGCGGGGCCTACGAGCAGTACTTC. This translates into CASSLTSSGAYEQYF.

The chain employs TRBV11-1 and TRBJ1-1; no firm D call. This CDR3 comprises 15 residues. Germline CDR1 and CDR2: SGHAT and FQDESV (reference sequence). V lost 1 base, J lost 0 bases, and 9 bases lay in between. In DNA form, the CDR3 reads TGTGCCAGCAGCTTAGATGGAGGAATGAACACTGAAGCTTTCTTT. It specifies CASSLDGGMNTEAFF.

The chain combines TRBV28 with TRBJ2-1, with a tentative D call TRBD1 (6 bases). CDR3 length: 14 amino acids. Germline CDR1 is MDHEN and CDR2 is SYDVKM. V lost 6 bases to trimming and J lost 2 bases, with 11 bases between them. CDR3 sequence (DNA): TGTGCCAGCAGGACAGGTTCGACCTACAATGAGCAGTTCTTC. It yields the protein CASRTGSTYNEQFF.

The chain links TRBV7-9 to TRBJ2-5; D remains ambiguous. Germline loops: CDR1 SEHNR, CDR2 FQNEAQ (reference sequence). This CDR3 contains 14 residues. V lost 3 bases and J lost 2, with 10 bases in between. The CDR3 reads CASSFGLSQETQYF. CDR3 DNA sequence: TGTGCCAGCAGCTTTGGGCTATCACAAGAGACCCAGTACTTC.